These 27 T cell receptor beta chains were all obtained from the same sample, sequenced in a study of cytomegalovirus exposure and HLA in healthy donors. The study ran its PCR with 60 Vbeta and 13 Jbeta primers. The assay was immunoSEQ multiplex PCR, and TCRdb's table has in-frame clones only and misses some. The sample records about 89,000 clones, less than 85% being singletons. Sequencing was done on a sample of PBMCs. All receptors derive from a male donor in good health and CMV-seronegative.

The chain combines TRBV28 with TRBJ2-7; 9 bases map to TRBD2. After removal of 5 bases from V and 1 base from J, the junction contained 6 bases not matched to a gene. CDR3 length: 15 amino acids. Germline CDR1 reads MDHEN; CDR2 reads SYDVKM. CDR3 DNA sequence: TGTGCCAGCAGTCTGACAGGACTAGCGTCCTACGAGCAGTACTTC. This codes for CASSLTGLASYEQYF.

CDR3 sequence reads: CASSDNGEQFF. CDR3 nucleotides: TGTGCCAGCTCAGACAACGGTGAGCAGTTCTTC. This chain connects TRBV18 to TRBJ2-1; D uncertain. The V gene's germline CDR1 is KGHSH and CDR2 LQKENI. This CDR3 is 11 amino acids long. Trimming pared 5 bases from V and 9 bases from J, leaving 8 bases between.

The V call is TRBV27, the J call TRBJ1-2, with TRBD1 matching over 7 bases. The CDR3 runs 13 residues. In germline, CDR1 is MNHEY, CDR2 SMNVEV (reference sequence). The V segment lost 4 bases and the J segment 8 bases; nucleotides outside the gene matches: 7. CDR3 nucleotides: TGTGCCAGCAGTTCACAGGGGTTACGCGGCTACACCTTC. Translation: CASSSQGLRGYTF.

This clone has more than one count but fewer than ten. The chain is built from TRBV4-2 and TRBJ2-1; TRBD2 agrees at 8 bases. Germline loops: CDR1 LGHNA, CDR2 YNFKEQ. The CDR3 contains 15 residues. The V gene end was trimmed by 0 bases and the J gene end by 8 bases; junction bases not matched to a gene: 6. The CDR3 sequence is CASSQDLAGPDEQFF. In DNA, the CDR3 is TGTGCCAGCAGCCAAGACCTAGCGGGTCCGGATGAGCAGTTCTTC.

This sequence joins TRBV7-6 and TRBJ2-2; 11 positions agree with TRBD1. This CDR3 has 16 amino acids. V was clipped by 3 bases and J by 6 bases; unmatched bases: 6. Germline V gives CDR1 SGHVS, CDR2 FNYEAQ. This CDR3 is CASSFAGTGGAGELFF. Written as DNA, the CDR3 is TGTGCCAGCAGCTTCGCCGGGACAGGGGGGGCCGGGGAGCTGTTTTTT.

The V and J genes are TRBV21-1 and TRBJ1-1; TRBD1 reflects the table's D call only, with no check against the DNA. TRBV21-1 is designated a pseudogene. The CDR3 runs 18 residues. CDR3: CASSKGDPRDRLNTEAFF. The CDR3 nucleotides are TGTGCCAGCAGCAAAGGAGATCCCCGGGACAGATTGAACACTGAAGCTTTCTTT.

The chain uses TRBV7-9 and TRBJ2-1; 13 bases are a match to TRBD2. V was pared by 4 bases and J by 0 bases, with 6 bases of the junction left unmatched. CDR1 and CDR2 from the germline V gene are SEHNR and FQNEAQ (reference sequence). The CDR3 spans 18 residues. The CDR3 reads CASSSVTSGRFSYNEQFF. The CDR3 nucleotides are TGTGCCAGCAGCTCAGTGACTAGCGGGAGGTTCTCCTACAATGAGCAGTTCTTC.

This chain joins TRBV7-6 and TRBJ2-7; possible D gene TRBD2, 6 bases. V was clipped by 0 bases and J by 2 bases, with 11 bases between them. This CDR3 comprises 15 residues. Germline V gene data show CDR1 as SGHVS and CDR2 as FNYEAQ. The CDR3 sequence is CASSLAASVAYEQYF. CDR3 nucleotide sequence: TGTGCCAGCAGCTTAGCGGCTAGCGTGGCCTACGAGCAGTACTTC. The whole variable domain, remainder taken from reference TRBV7-6 and TRBJ2-7, is GAGVSQSPRYKVTKRGQDVALRCDPISGHVSLYWYRQALGQGPEFLTYFNYEAQQDKSGLPNDRFSAERPEGSISTLTIQRTEQRDSAMYRCASSLAASVAYEQYFGPGTRLTVT.

V gene TRBV11-2 combines with J gene TRBJ1-4, with D possibly TRBD1 on 5 matching bases. The germline gives CDR1 SGHAT, CDR2 FQNNGV. The CDR3 is 16 residues long. V gave up 3 bases and J gave up 8 bases, with 19 bases separating them. Here the CDR3 reads CASSLRDLLRGEKLFF. The DNA of the CDR3 is TGTGCCAGCAGCTTGCGGGATCTTCTTCGGGGCGAAAAACTGTTTTTT.

V and J are TRBV7-9 and TRBJ2-7; no definite D call. The CDR3 consists of 15 residues. Germline lookup yields CDR1 SEHNR and CDR2 FQNEAQ (reference sequence). Trimming stripped 7 bases from V and 1 base from J, with 17 bases between. CDR3 in DNA: TGTGCCAGCACCCTAACGCCCCATTCTTCCTACGAGCAGTACTTC. Translating gives CASTLTPHSSYEQYF. The complete variable domain, with remaining parts taken from reference TRBV7-9 and TRBJ2-7, reads DTGVSQNPRHKITKRGQNVTFRCDPISEHNRLYWYRQTLGQGPEFLTYFQNEAQLEKSRLLSDRFSAERPKGSFSTLEIQRTEQGDSAMYLCASTLTPHSSYEQYFGPGTRLTVT.

This sequence joins TRBV6-6 and TRBJ1-1, with D perhaps matching TRBD1 (5 bases). Germline V gene data show CDR1 as MNHNY and CDR2 as SVGAGI (reference sequence). This CDR3 has 15 amino acids. Between the trimmed V and J ends, which lost 5 bases and 1 base, there was a span of 14 bases. The CDR3 sequence is CASSKTKRGNTEAFF. CDR3 sequence (DNA): TGTGCCAGCAGTAAGACCAAAAGGGGGAACACTGAAGCTTTCTTT.

The chain couples TRBV15 to TRBJ2-7, with D uncertain. V gave up 0 bases and J gave up 3 bases, with 9 bases separating them. In germline, CDR1 is LNHNV, CDR2 YYDKDF (reference sequence). This CDR3 has 14 residues. CDR3 sequence reads: CATSRDFPLYEQYF. CDR3 sequence (DNA): TGTGCCACCAGCAGAGATTTTCCCCTCTACGAGCAGTACTTC.

This chain uses TRBV6-5 with TRBJ2-7, with D maybe TRBD2 (6 bases). Germline CDR1 and CDR2: MNHEY and SVGAGI. The CDR3 runs to 14 residues. V lost 8 bases, J lost 0 bases, and 14 bases lay in between. CDR3 DNA sequence: TGTGCCAGCGTCCGGGACGGGAGCTCCTACGAGCAGTACTTC. This gives the protein CASVRDGSSYEQYF.

The rearrangement uses TRBV7-2 and TRBJ2-7; TRBD2 agrees at 14 bases. CDR3 length: 16 amino acids. V was clipped by 5 bases and J by 5 bases; unmatched bases: 8. Germline V gives CDR1 SGHTA, CDR2 FQGNSA. The CDR3 sequence is CASSRLGTSGRNEQYF. CDR3 sequence (DNA): TGTGCCAGCAGCCGACTTGGGACTAGCGGGAGAAACGAGCAGTACTTC.

The chain links TRBV6-5 to TRBJ1-1; D gene ambiguous. This CDR3 has 14 amino acids. CDR1 is MNHEY and CDR2 is SVGAGI in the germline V gene. V dropped 2 bases and J dropped 4 bases, with 11 bases sitting between them. In DNA, the CDR3 is TGTGCCAGCAGTTACGGCCCATCCCTCACTGAAGCTTTCTTT. This gives the protein CASSYGPSLTEAFF.

The chain links TRBV11-2 to TRBJ2-7, with no clear D. Trimming cost V 3 bases and J 0 bases, with 12 bases left between them. This CDR3 is 15 amino acids long. Per germline, CDR1 SGHAT and CDR2 FQNNGV. The CDR3 nucleotides read TGTGCCAGCAGCTTGTCGTCTGTTAACTCCTACGAGCAGTACTTC. This gives the protein CASSLSSVNSYEQYF.

V is TRBV28 and J is TRBJ1-4, with TRBD1 matching 8 bases. This CDR3 comprises 16 residues. Per germline, CDR1 MDHEN and CDR2 SYDVKM. J gave up 2 bases and V 3 bases, and 5 bases lay outside the gene matches. The CDR3: CASSFQGALTNEKLFF. In nucleotides, the CDR3 is TGTGCCAGCAGTTTCCAGGGGGCGCTGACTAATGAAAAACTGTTTTTT.

This clone has more than one count but fewer than ten. The J gene is TRBJ1-1, the V gene TRBV4-1; 7 positions agree with TRBD1. The CDR3 consists of 15 residues. The V gene end was trimmed by 3 bases and the J gene end by 0 bases; junction bases not matched to a gene: 4. CDR1 is MGHRA and CDR2 is YSYEKL in the germline V gene. The CDR3 loop reads CASSHLDRVNTEAFF. The CDR3 coding sequence is TGCGCCAGCAGCCACTTAGACAGGGTGAACACTGAAGCTTTCTTT.

This chain links TRBV4-1 with TRBJ2-3; 10 positions match TRBD1. J was trimmed by 3 bases and V by 4 bases; bases with no gene match: 1. Germline CDR1 is MGHRA and CDR2 is YSYEKL. This CDR3 contains 14 residues. The CDR3 loop is CASSPGQGTDTQYF. The CDR3 DNA sequence: TGCGCCAGCAGCCCGGGACAGGGGACAGATACGCAGTATTTT.

The sample holds a few counts of this clone. The chain's CDR3 is CASSRASSYEQYF. The CDR3 nucleotides read TGTGCCAGCAGCCGAGCTTCCTCCTACGAGCAGTACTTC. The chain uses TRBV7-9 and TRBJ2-7; D is uncertain. Per germline, CDR1 SEHNR and CDR2 FQNEAQ (reference sequence). The V and J ends lost 5 bases and 0 bases respectively, with 8 bases between them. This CDR3 spans 13 amino acids.

The chain joins TRBV29-1 to TRBJ2-5; 7 bases are shared with TRBD2. This CDR3 is 15 amino acids long. The trim removed 5 bases at V and 2 bases at J, leaving 11 bases unmatched. Germline V CDR1 and CDR2: SQVTM, ANQGSEA. This CDR3 reads CSVMGGPPDQETQYF. In DNA, the CDR3 is TGCAGCGTTATGGGAGGGCCCCCGGATCAAGAGACCCAGTACTTC.

This chain joins TRBV5-8 and TRBJ1-1, with D perhaps TRBD1 (6 bases). Germline loops: CDR1 SGHTS, CDR2 YDEGEE. This CDR3 has 15 amino acids. V gave up 9 bases and J gave up 0 bases, with 18 bases separating them. CDR3 sequence: CANADRTFMNTEAFF. In DNA form, the CDR3 reads TGTGCCAACGCGGACAGAACGTTTATGAACACTGAAGCTTTCTTT.

The chain links TRBV28 to TRBJ2-2; D is unresolved. Germline-derived CDR1 and CDR2 are MDHEN and SYDVKM. This CDR3 is 12 amino acids long. V was cut by 3 bases and J by 7 bases, with 6 bases left in between. The CDR3 DNA follows: TGTGCCAGCAGTTTCCCGGTCGGGGAGCTGTTTTTT. Translating gives CASSFPVGELFF.

This clone was detected only a few times. The J gene is TRBJ2-1, the V gene TRBV5-1, with 11 bases that match TRBD2. The CDR3 has 16 amino acids. V dropped 0 bases and J dropped 3; count of bases not matched to a gene: 2. Germline V gene data show CDR1 as SGHRS and CDR2 as YFSETQ. DNA of the CDR3: TGCGCCAGCAGCTTGGCTCTAGCGGGAGGCTACAATGAGCAGTTCTTC. Its translation: CASSLALAGGYNEQFF.

The chain carries TRBV28 and TRBJ1-1; a possible D gene is TRBD1 (5 bases). The CDR3 spans 14 residues. CDR1 is MDHEN, CDR2 SYDVKM, per germline. Trimming shortened V by 4 bases and J by 4 bases, and 13 bases separated the two germline ends. This CDR3 is CASSSAGRGTEAFF. In DNA, the CDR3 is TGTGCCAGCAGTTCCGCGGGGAGGGGCACTGAAGCTTTCTTT. Combining the CDR3 with reference TRBV28 and TRBJ1-1 gives the whole variable domain DVKVTQSSRYLVKRTGEKVFLECVQDMDHENMFWYRQDPGLGLRLIYFSYDVKMKEKGDIPEGYSVSREKKERFSLILESASTNQTSMYLCASSSAGRGTEAFFGQGTRLTVV.

The V call is TRBV27, the J call TRBJ1-1; 7 positions match TRBD1. J lost 4 bases, V lost 5 bases, and 10 bases had no gene match. This CDR3 region has 15 residues. Per germline, CDR1 MNHEY and CDR2 SMNVEV (reference sequence). The CDR3 DNA reads TGTGCCAGCAGTCTACTGGGACAGTCCTTCACTGAAGCTTTCTTT. Amino acids: CASSLLGQSFTEAFF.

This clone was counted between two and nine times. V is TRBV7-2 and J is TRBJ2-3, with D possibly matching TRBD2 (6 bases). From germline, CDR1 is SGHTA and CDR2 FQGNSA. Trimming took off 2 bases at V and 1 base at J, with 19 bases between the two ends. The CDR3 is made up of 18 amino acids. The CDR3 spells CASSLKVYSTGGTDTQYF. The CDR3 DNA reads as TGTGCCAGCAGCTTAAAGGTATACAGTACGGGGGGCACAGATACGCAGTATTTT. The complete variable domain, with remaining parts taken from reference TRBV7-2 and TRBJ2-3, reads GAGVSQSPSNKVTEKGKDVELRCDPISGHTALYWYRQSLGQGLEFLIYFQGNSAPDKSGLPSDRFSAERTGGSVSTLTIQRTQQEDSAVYLCASSLKVYSTGGTDTQYFGPGTRLTVL.